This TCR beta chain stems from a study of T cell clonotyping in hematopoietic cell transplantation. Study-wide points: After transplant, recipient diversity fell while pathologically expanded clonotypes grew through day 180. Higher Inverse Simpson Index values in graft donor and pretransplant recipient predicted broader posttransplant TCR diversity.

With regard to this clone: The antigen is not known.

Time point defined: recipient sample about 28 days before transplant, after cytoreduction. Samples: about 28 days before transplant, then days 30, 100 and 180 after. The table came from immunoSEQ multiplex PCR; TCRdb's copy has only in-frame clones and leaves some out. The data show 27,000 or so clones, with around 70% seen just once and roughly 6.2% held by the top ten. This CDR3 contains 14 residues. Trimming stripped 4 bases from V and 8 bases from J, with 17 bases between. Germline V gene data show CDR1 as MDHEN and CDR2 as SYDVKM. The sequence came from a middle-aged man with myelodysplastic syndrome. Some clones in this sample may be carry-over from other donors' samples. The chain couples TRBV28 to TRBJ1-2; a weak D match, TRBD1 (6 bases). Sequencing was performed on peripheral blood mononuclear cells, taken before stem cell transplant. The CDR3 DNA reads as TGTGCCAGCAGTTCCAGGGGACCCATTAGAGGCTACACCTTC. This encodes CASSSRGPIRGYTF.